This T cell receptor beta chain was identified in a study of graft-versus-host responses after intestinal transplantation. Study-wide background: Recipients uniformly received anti-thymocyte globulin induction, followed by tacrolimus and steroids for approximately 3 years.

Using immunoSEQ multiplex PCR, the repertoire was profiled, and TCRdb retains in-frame clones only, with some absent. The sample has tens of thousands of clones; roughly 90% are singletons. Study results and caveats: GvH clones were found in recipient marrow; some appeared first in ileum or blood.

The CDR3 is made up of 16 amino acids. The V gene's germline CDR1 is SGHNT and CDR2 YYREEE (reference sequence). Trimming removed 3 bases at V and 9 bases at J, with 24 bases between. Turning to this clone: Antigen specificity is unknown.

The V and J genes are TRBV5-4 and TRBJ1-1; D gene unclear. The TCR comes from a human patient who received an intestinal transplant, so some T cells may come from the graft donor. The starting material was PBMCs, obtained 524 days after transplant. The CDR3 loop reads CASSSISPGQAVKAFF. CDR3 bases: TGTGCCAGCAGCTCGATTTCCCCTGGGCAGGCCGTGAAAGCTTTCTTT.